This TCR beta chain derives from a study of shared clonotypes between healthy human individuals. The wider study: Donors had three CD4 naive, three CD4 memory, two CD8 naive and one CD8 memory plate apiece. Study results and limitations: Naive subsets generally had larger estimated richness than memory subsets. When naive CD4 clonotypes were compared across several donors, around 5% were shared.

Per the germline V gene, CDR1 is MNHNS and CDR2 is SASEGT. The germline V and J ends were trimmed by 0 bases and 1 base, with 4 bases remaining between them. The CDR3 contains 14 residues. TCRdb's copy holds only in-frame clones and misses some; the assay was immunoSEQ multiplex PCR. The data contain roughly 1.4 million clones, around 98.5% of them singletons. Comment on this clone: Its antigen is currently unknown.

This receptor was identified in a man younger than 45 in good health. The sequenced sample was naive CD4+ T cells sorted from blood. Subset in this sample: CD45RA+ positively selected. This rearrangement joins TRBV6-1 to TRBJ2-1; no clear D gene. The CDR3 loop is CASSEARSYNEQFF. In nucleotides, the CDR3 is TGTGCCAGCAGTGAAGCGAGGTCCTACAATGAGCAGTTCTTC.